This TCR beta chain was recorded in a study of T cells in Graves' hyperthyroidism and ophthalmopathy. TCR beta CDR3 region amplification was performed from RNA transcripts. The HTBI primer set drove a first-round RT-PCR of the TCR CDR3. TCRdb re-called the multiplex PCR reads through MiXCR, storing one row per CDR3 protein. The data hold some 510,000 distinct CDR3 sequences, with roughly 20% observed a single time. Study-level points and caveats: The model made its ophthalmopathy prediction, and onset followed a median approximately 6 months later. Blood also showed most of the thyroid clonotypes that were expanded above 0.001.

Among the patients, aged 18 to 65, hyperthyroidism was newly diagnosed and had lasted under 2 months. Patients showing uncontrolled infection, other autoimmune disease, pregnancy or lactation were ineligible. This clonotype was seen repeatedly, ten times or more. Its matching antigen is unknown. Germline-derived CDR1 and CDR2 are LNHDA and SQIVND (reference sequence). CDR3 size: 13 residues. V lost 3 bases and J 0 bases, leaving 3 bases between the germline ends. The sample consisted of blood. The chain couples TRBV19 to TRBJ1-5; D remains ambiguous. This TCR derives from a man aged 18 to 35 with Graves' hyperthyroidism. The CDR3 is CASSMSSNQPQHF. CDR3 nucleotide sequence: TGTGCCAGTAGTATGAGTAGCAATCAGCCCCAGCATTTT.